The clone carrying this T cell receptor beta chain showed up just a few times. The length of the CDR3 is 21 residues. Germline V gives CDR1 SGHRS, CDR2 YFSETQ. Germline trimming cut 4 bases from V and 0 bases from J; bases unmatched to any gene: 18. This specimen belongs to a study of T-cell reconstitution after alpha-beta-depleted transplantation in children. Molecular barcoding with unique molecular identifiers was used for the TCRbeta library. Each CDR3 protein gets one entry after TCRdb re-called the PCR reads with MiXCR. Among around 380,000 distinct CDR3 sequences listed, about 11% were seen once.

Sequencing used PBMCs from the stem cell graft donor, obtained from the stem cell graft. The chain couples TRBV5-1 to TRBJ2-1; 11 bases line up with TRBD2. The sequence derives from a human donor who donated a stem cell graft to a child with acute myeloid leukemia. Here the CDR3 DNA reads TGCGCCAGCAGCGCCGCAAATACCGGGACTAGCGGCATTAGCTCCTACAATGAGCAGTTCTTC. It translates to CASSAANTGTSGISSYNEQFF.